This T cell receptor beta chain was captured by sequencing in a study of cytomegalovirus exposure and HLA in healthy donors. Study details: Per a later analysis, the 666 first-cohort and over 90 validation repertoires shared one platform.

Assay: immunoSEQ multiplex PCR; the TCRdb copy retains only in-frame clones and omits some. In the table there are some 130,000 clones, 85% to 95% of which are singletons. This clone was seen only once. The antigen is unknown. Whole-study results and caveats: Researchers counted around 150 TCR beta chains as cytomegalovirus-associated.

Sequencing was performed on PBMCs. The clonotype comes from a man aged 18-30 years in good health and CMV-seropositive.

The CDR3 spells CASSLAGGLNEQFF. The CDR3 bases are TGTGCCAGCAGCTTAGCTGGAGGGCTTAATGAGCAGTTCTTC. This chain joins TRBV7-2 and TRBJ2-1; a possible D gene is TRBD2 (6 bases). The V gene's germline CDR1 is SGHTA and CDR2 FQGNSA. V lost 0 bases and J 7 bases, leaving 10 bases between the germline ends. This CDR3 region has 14 residues.